The 31 T cell receptor beta chains listed next were all sequenced from one sample in a study of T cells in Graves' hyperthyroidism and ophthalmopathy. The TCR beta CDR3 regions underwent amplification using RNA transcripts as the source. The HTBI primer set served for first-round RT-PCR of the TCR CDR3. TCRdb re-analysed the multiplex PCR reads in MiXCR, keeping a single row per CDR3 protein. This table has 500,000 to 700,000 distinct CDR3 sequences, approximately 16% appearing once. What was sequenced was blood. The source is a woman younger than 35 with Graves' hyperthyroidism.

This clonotype was recorded a few times. The genes are TRBV29-1 and TRBJ1-1; D gene uncertain. The CDR3 runs to 13 residues. V gave up 5 bases and J gave up 1 base, with 11 bases separating them. The V gene's germline CDR1 is SQVTM and CDR2 ANQGSEA. The CDR3, as DNA: TGCAGCGTTACCGGTGTCGGGAACACTGAAGCTTTCTTT. Translated: CSVTGVGNTEAFF.

This chain uses TRBV28 with TRBJ1-2; D perhaps matches TRBD1 (6 bases). V was clipped by 5 bases and J by 2 bases, with 15 bases between them. The CDR3 loop spans 15 amino acids. CDR1 MDHEN and CDR2 SYDVKM come from the germline V gene. CDR3 residues: CASSPTGVENYGYTF. CDR3 in DNA: TGTGCCAGCAGTCCGACAGGAGTAGAGAACTATGGCTACACCTTC.

This clonotype was observed many times. V usage is TRBV12-3 or TRBV12-4 and J usage is TRBJ1-1; D unresolved. CDR3 length equals 13 residues. V was clipped by 3 bases and J by 2 bases, with 7 bases between them. CDR3 region: CASSFYRNTEAFF. Here the CDR3 DNA reads TGTGCCAGCAGTTTCTACCGCAACACTGAAGCTTTCTTT.

The rearrangement joins TRBV19 to TRBJ2-3; 10 nucleotides agree with TRBD2. Germline assignment: CDR1 LNHDA and CDR2 SQIVND (reference sequence). Trimming took 7 bases from V and 7 from J; bases not matched to a gene: 8. This CDR3 is 14 amino acids long. The CDR3 nucleotides read TGTGCCAGTACCCCTAGCGGGGGCTTTCATACGCAGTATTTT. Translated, it gives CASTPSGGFHTQYF.

This clonotype occurred many times. CDR3 bases: TGCGCCAGCAGCCGGGACCCATCTAATACCTACGAGCAGTACTTC. This translates into CASSRDPSNTYEQYF. The chain recombines TRBV5-1 with TRBJ2-7, with D perhaps being TRBD1 or TRBD2 (5 bases each). Trimming removed 4 bases at V and 2 bases at J, with 16 bases between. Germline values: CDR1 SGHRS, CDR2 YFSETQ. This CDR3 comprises 15 residues.

The chain links TRBV4-2 to TRBJ2-1; 11 nucleotides line up with TRBD2. The CDR3 runs 16 residues. Germline V gene lookup returns CDR1 LGHNA and CDR2 YNFKEQ. The V segment lost 3 bases and the J segment 11 bases; nucleotides outside the gene matches: 12. As DNA, the CDR3 is TGTGCCAGCAGCCACTCCCTGGGGCTAGCGGGAGGTCAGCAGTTCTTC. Encoded protein: CASSHSLGLAGGQQFF.

Notes on this clonotype: The junction differs from germline at one of its ends, possibly a read error. The CDR3 reads CTSSPQTSGWFPEQFF. The CDR3 DNA sequence: TGTACCAGCAGCCCGCAGACTAGCGGGTGGTTTCCTGAGCAGTTCTTC. V usage is TRBV3-1 and J usage is TRBJ2-1; 10 nucleotides match TRBD2. This CDR3 is built from 16 residues. The germline CDR1 and CDR2 sequences are LGHDT and YNNKEL (reference sequence).

This clonotype came up many times. The chain couples TRBV7-2 to TRBJ2-7; D call uncertain. The germline CDR1 and CDR2 sequences are SGHTA and FQGNSA. The CDR3 is 13 residues long. The germline V and J ends were trimmed by 3 bases and 1 base, with 7 bases remaining between them. In DNA, the CDR3 is TGTGCCAGCAGCTTCGATCCGTCCTACGAGCAGTACTTC. It encodes CASSFDPSYEQYF.

This clonotype was detected many times. V and J are TRBV3-1 and TRBJ1-2, with TRBD1 as a possible D gene (5 bases). The CDR3 extends over 16 amino acids. Trimming took off 1 base at V and 0 bases at J, with 12 bases between the two ends. Germline CDR1 reads LGHDT; CDR2 reads YNNKEL (reference sequence). In DNA, the CDR3 is TGTGCCAGCAGCCAAGCCTTAGCGACAGCTAACTATGGCTACACCTTC. It translates to CASSQALATANYGYTF.

The rearrangement joins TRBV6-5 to TRBJ1-1, with D tentatively TRBD1 (6 bases). V was shortened by 9 bases and J by 6 bases, with 14 bases between the two germline ends. The CDR3 is made up of 12 amino acids. Germline V CDR1 and CDR2: MNHEY, SVGAGI. The CDR3 loop reads CASKGGTSEAFF. The CDR3 nucleotides are TGTGCCAGTAAAGGGGGGACCTCTGAAGCTTTCTTT.

The chain joins TRBV7-2 to TRBJ2-3; TRBD1 agrees at 7 bases. CDR3 length: 12 amino acids. Losses at the gene ends were 4 bases for V and 9 bases for J; bases not matched to a gene: 4. CDR1 and CDR2 (germline): SGHTA, FQGNSA. CDR3 sequence reads: CASSSDRTTQYF. The CDR3 DNA follows: TGTGCCAGCAGCTCGGACAGGACGACGCAGTATTTT.

This clonotype was counted at least ten times. The CDR3 is CASLLGTTGNEQFF. CDR3 coding DNA: TGTGCCAGCCTCCTGGGAACAACGGGAAATGAGCAGTTCTTC. The chain links TRBV2 to TRBJ2-1, with D perhaps TRBD2 (5 bases). V lost 8 bases and J 7 bases, leaving 18 bases between the germline ends. CDR1 and CDR2 (germline): SNHLY, FYNNEI. CDR3 length equals 14 residues.

This clonotype was seen a few times. The chain couples TRBV18 to TRBJ2-5, with D possibly matching TRBD2 (6 bases). This CDR3 contains 16 residues. Trimming removed 2 bases at V and 2 bases at J, with 15 bases between. CDR1 and CDR2 (germline): KGHSH, LQKENI. DNA of the CDR3: TGTGCCAGCTCACCAGAAGGGCAACTAGCTCAAGAGACCCAGTACTTC. Amino acid sequence: CASSPEGQLAQETQYF.

This clonotype was counted many times. The junction differs from germline at one of its ends, possibly a read error. The gene calls are TRBV29-1 and TRBJ1-2, with TRBD1 as a possible D gene (5 bases). The CDR3 runs to 14 residues. Germline V CDR1 and CDR2: SQVTM, ANQGSEA. The CDR3 reads CSVEGVKGSYGYTF. The CDR3, as DNA: TGCAGCGTCGAAGGGGTGAAGGGGAGCTATGGCTACACCTTC.

This clonotype was picked up many times. This chain uses TRBV12-3 or TRBV12-4 with TRBJ2-7; D possibly corresponds to TRBD2 (6 bases). Deletions cut 6 bases from V and 6 bases from J, with 15 bases between. The length of the CDR3 is 13 residues. For the CDR3, the DNA is TGTGCCAGCAGCCCAGGGAGGCGGTTCGAGCAGTACTTC. It encodes CASSPGRRFEQYF.

This chain links TRBV4-1 with TRBJ1-1; 9 nucleotides line up with TRBD1. The CDR3 loop spans 14 amino acids. Germline assignment: CDR1 MGHRA and CDR2 YSYEKL. The V segment lost 2 bases and the J segment 7 bases; nucleotides outside the gene matches: 5. The CDR3 reads CASSQLGTGIEAFF. DNA of the CDR3: TGCGCCAGCAGCCAATTGGGGACAGGGATTGAAGCTTTCTTT.

This clonotype was counted ten times or more. This chain connects TRBV7-9 to TRBJ2-1; tentative D call: TRBD1 (6 bases). V was trimmed by 6 bases and J by 7 bases, leaving 16 bases between them. CDR1 SEHNR and CDR2 FQNEAQ come from the germline V gene (reference sequence). The length of the CDR3 is 14 residues. This CDR3 is CASSLPQGYNEQFF. The CDR3 nucleotides are TGTGCCAGCAGTTTGCCACAGGGTTATAATGAGCAGTTCTTC.

In this sample, this clonotype turned up many times. The chain joins TRBV12-3 or TRBV12-4 to TRBJ2-5; D is possibly TRBD1 (5 bases). The CDR3 runs to 14 residues. V was cut by 4 bases and J by 5 bases, with 14 bases left in between. The CDR3 bases are TGTGCCAGCAGTTCCCCCAGGGCGAGGGAGACCCAGTACTTC. It codes for CASSSPRARETQYF.

The V gene is TRBV25-1, the J gene TRBJ2-2; 7 bases are shared with TRBD2. V was pared by 4 bases and J by 2 bases, with 7 bases of the junction left unmatched. From germline, CDR1 is MGHDK and CDR2 SYGVNS. The CDR3 covers 16 residues. The CDR3 region has the DNA TGTGCCAGCAGTGGTTGGCTAGCGGATAACACCGGGGAGCTGTTTTTT. Translated: CASSGWLADNTGELFF.

This rearrangement joins TRBV20-1 to TRBJ1-1; D uncertain. This CDR3 contains 13 residues. Trimming cost V 8 bases and J 4 bases, with 17 bases left between them. Germline assignment: CDR1 DFQATT and CDR2 SNEGSKA (reference sequence). The CDR3 bases are TGCAGTCCTAAGATGGGTTTAGGCACTGAAGCTTTCTTT. Its protein product is CSPKMGLGTEAFF.

The chain is built from TRBV27 and TRBJ1-2; D gene ambiguous. The CDR3 is 13 residues long. Germline values: CDR1 MNHEY, CDR2 SMNVEV (reference sequence). Trimming took 2 bases from V and 7 from J, leaving 11 bases between them. Written as DNA, the CDR3 is TGTGCCAGCAGTTTACGAGGATCGGGTGGCTACACCTTC. This translates into CASSLRGSGGYTF.

This clonotype was recorded at least ten times. The chain combines TRBV5-1 with TRBJ2-2, with D perhaps TRBD1 or TRBD2 (5 bases each). With 0 bases removed from V and 7 bases from J, the gap between germline ends came to 13 bases. The V gene's germline CDR1 is SGHRS and CDR2 YFSETQ. The CDR3 sequence is 15 residues long. In nucleotides, the CDR3 is TGCGCCAGCAGCTTGGAGGGACCCGGCGGCGGGGAGCTGTTTTTT. This gives the protein CASSLEGPGGGELFF.

This clonotype appeared a few times. The gene calls are TRBV3-1 and TRBJ2-3; D is possibly TRBD2 (6 bases). The length of the CDR3 is 12 residues. The germline V gene encodes CDR1 LGHDT and CDR2 YNNKEL (reference sequence). The V and J ends lost 1 base and 12 bases respectively, with 11 bases between them. The CDR3 here is CASSQAGTSQYF. The CDR3, as DNA: TGTGCCAGCAGCCAAGCCGGGACTTCTCAGTATTTT.

The CDR3 DNA sequence: TGTGCCAGCAGTTCTCCCCAGGGACCGAATAATTCACCCCTCCACTTT. Amino acid sequence: CASSSPQGPNNSPLHF. The chain joins TRBV25-1 to TRBJ1-6; D may be TRBD1 (5 bases). CDR3 length equals 16 residues. From germline, CDR1 is MGHDK and CDR2 SYGVNS. Trimming cost V 5 bases and J 5 bases, with 16 bases left between them.

This clonotype was seen repeatedly, ten times or more. V gene TRBV20-1 combines with J gene TRBJ2-7; the match to TRBD2 covers 9 bases. There are 16 residues in the CDR3. V shed 3 bases, J shed 4 bases, and the junction held 13 bases outside the gene matches. Germline values: CDR1 DFQATT, CDR2 SNEGSKA (reference sequence). The CDR3 is CSASGLAGTSTYEQYF. The CDR3 region has the DNA TGCAGTGCTAGCGGGCTAGCGGGAACATCCACTTACGAGCAGTACTTC.

This clonotype has a handful of counts. The chain is built from TRBV27 and TRBJ1-2; 7 positions match TRBD1. The germline V gene encodes CDR1 MNHEY and CDR2 SMNVEV (reference sequence). CDR3 length: 16 residues. The V gene end was trimmed by 1 base and the J gene end by 0 bases; junction bases not matched to a gene: 5. In nucleotides, the CDR3 is TGTGCCAGCAGTTTATACGGGACAGCAGCTAACTATGGCTACACCTTC. It translates to CASSLYGTAANYGYTF.

This clonotype was counted between two and nine times. The chain employs TRBV28 and TRBJ1-1; 9 bases are shared with TRBD1. After removal of 1 base from V and 5 bases from J, the junction contained 11 bases not matched to a gene. The V gene's germline CDR1 is MDHEN and CDR2 SYDVKM. CDR3 length: 17 residues. CDR3 in DNA: TGTGCCAGCAGTTTATCTCATTCTAGACAGGGGGATACTGAAGCTTTCTTT. This sequence encodes CASSLSHSRQGDTEAFF.

This clonotype was detected only a few times. V and J are TRBV13 and TRBJ1-1; the D gene is possibly TRBD1 (6 bases). Deletions cut 3 bases from V and 0 bases from J, with 14 bases between. Germline loops: CDR1 PRHDT, CDR2 FYEKMQ (reference sequence). The CDR3 has 16 amino acids. CDR3 sequence (DNA): TGTGCCAGCAGCTTCCCGGACAGTTCCATGAACACTGAAGCTTTCTTT. It yields the protein CASSFPDSSMNTEAFF.

This clonotype was seen repeatedly, ten times or more. V gene TRBV3-1 combines with J gene TRBJ2-7; 10 nucleotides agree with TRBD2. Germline CDR1 and CDR2: LGHDT and YNNKEL (reference sequence). The CDR3 runs to 15 residues. The junction had 5 bases not matched to a gene; V was cut back by 3 bases and J by 3 bases. The CDR3 DNA reads TGTGCCAGCAGCCAGACTAGCGGGCCAGGCTACGAGCAGTACTTC. Translating it yields CASSQTSGPGYEQYF.

This clonotype was seen ten or more times. The V call is TRBV12-3 or TRBV12-4, the J call TRBJ2-1; 10 positions agree with TRBD1. The CDR3 is made up of 15 amino acids. V dropped 6 bases and J dropped 5; count of bases not matched to a gene: 7. The CDR3 nucleotides read TGTGCCAGCAGCTCACCCGGGACAGGGGACAATGAGCAGTTCTTC. Protein product: CASSSPGTGDNEQFF.

This clonotype is medium-sized in the sample. This chain connects TRBV12-3 or TRBV12-4 to TRBJ1-1; the match to TRBD1 covers 8 bases. The CDR3 contains 14 residues. The V gene end was trimmed by 6 bases and the J gene end by 1 base; junction bases not matched to a gene: 4. The CDR3 region is CASSQGQGNTEAFF. As DNA, the CDR3 is TGTGCCAGCAGCCAAGGACAGGGGAACACTGAAGCTTTCTTT.